This passage covers 17 T cell receptor beta chains from one sample sequenced in a study of blood T cell repertoires in COVID-19. The repertoire was sequenced with immunoSEQ multiplex PCR; TCRdb's copy has only in-frame clones and lacks some. The sample records some 380,000 clones, approximately 85% being singletons. Source material: PBMCs or T cells enriched from blood (not recorded which). These receptors came from a woman in her 40s with acute COVID-19.

J is TRBJ2-7 and V is TRBV10-3; D possibly corresponds to TRBD1 (7 bases). The CDR3 is made up of 15 amino acids. The germline V gene encodes CDR1 ENHRY and CDR2 SYGVKD. V shed 2 bases and J shed 5 bases, with 16 bases lying between them. The CDR3 DNA reads as TGTGCCATCAGTGAGATAAGGACAGGAGGGAACGAGCAGTACTTC. Translating gives CAISEIRTGGNEQYF.

The rearrangement uses TRBV19 and TRBJ1-5, with unresolved D. This CDR3 has 14 residues. In germline, CDR1 is LNHDA, CDR2 SQIVND (reference sequence). V was pared by 3 bases and J by 7 bases, with 13 bases between. CDR3: CASSINQVWQPQHF. Written as DNA, the CDR3 is TGTGCCAGTAGTATTAACCAGGTATGGCAGCCCCAGCATTTT.

The chain recombines TRBV18 with TRBJ2-3; D remains unclear. Germline loops: CDR1 KGHSH, CDR2 LQKENI. The CDR3 is made up of 14 amino acids. V was clipped by 6 bases and J by 5 bases, with 15 bases between them. CDR3 region: CASSYGTRGDTQYF. The CDR3 nucleotides read TGTGCCAGCTCGTATGGCACTCGCGGAGATACGCAGTATTTT.

The chain is built from TRBV6-5 and TRBJ1-6; D perhaps matches TRBD1 (6 bases). V lost 5 bases, J lost 10 bases, and 12 bases lay in between. The germline V gene encodes CDR1 MNHEY and CDR2 SVGAGI. The CDR3 is 13 amino acids. CDR3 sequence reads: CASSTTGLSPLHF. CDR3 nucleotides: TGTGCCAGCAGTACGACAGGATTGTCACCCCTCCACTTT.

The J gene is TRBJ1-2, the V gene TRBV30, with D possibly being TRBD1 (6 bases). The ends were cut back, 0 bases at V and 5 bases at J, with 10 bases in the middle. This CDR3 spans 13 amino acids. Germline V CDR1 and CDR2: GTSNPN, SVGIG (reference sequence). Here the CDR3 reads CAWSVTGQYGYTF. The CDR3 DNA follows: TGTGCCTGGAGTGTAACAGGGCAATATGGCTACACCTTC.

The chain is built from TRBV7-9 and TRBJ2-5; 9 positions agree with TRBD1. Germline CDR1 reads SEHNR; CDR2 reads FQNEAQ (reference sequence). The CDR3 is made up of 16 amino acids. V dropped 5 bases and J dropped 4; count of bases not matched to a gene: 11. The CDR3 here is CASSPGGTGGGETQYF. CDR3 nucleotides: TGTGCCAGCAGCCCAGGAGGAACAGGGGGCGGAGAGACCCAGTACTTC.

The DNA for the CDR3 is TGTGCCAGCCTGCAGGGTGGTGGTGGCTACACCTTC. Its translation is CASLQGGGGYTF. The chain recombines TRBV28 with TRBJ1-2; D is possibly TRBD1 (5 bases). The germline V and J ends were trimmed by 8 bases and 7 bases, with 14 bases remaining between them. Germline V gene lookup returns CDR1 MDHEN and CDR2 SYDVKM. CDR3 length: 12 amino acids.

This clone has just a few counts. V gene TRBV5-1 combines with J gene TRBJ2-2; 12 nucleotides align to TRBD1. This CDR3 contains 17 residues. Germline loops: CDR1 SGHRS, CDR2 YFSETQ. V was clipped by 4 bases and J by 7 bases; unmatched bases: 11. The DNA for the CDR3 is TGCGCCAGCAGCCCTTATGGGACAGGGGGCGAAGGCGGGGAGCTGTTTTTT. Its protein is CASSPYGTGGEGGELFF.

The chain is built from TRBV27 and TRBJ1-1, with 7 bases identical to TRBD1. Trimming removed 8 bases from V and 3 bases from J; junction bases left unmatched: 3. Germline V gene data show CDR1 as MNHEY and CDR2 as SMNVEV (reference sequence). There are 12 residues in the CDR3. CDR3 loop: CASGQDYTEAFF. The CDR3 DNA follows: TGTGCCAGCGGACAGGATTACACTGAAGCTTTCTTT.

In its sample, this clone was seen once. V usage is TRBV19 and J usage is TRBJ1-4, with D hard to call. V was pared by 6 bases and J by 8 bases, with 16 bases between. Germline V gene lookup returns CDR1 LNHDA and CDR2 SQIVND (reference sequence). The CDR3 has 14 residues. The chain's CDR3 is CASSNRIPREKLFF. The DNA for the CDR3 is TGTGCCAGTAGCAACCGGATCCCTAGGGAAAAACTGTTTTTT.

This clone showed up just once. The chain combines TRBV7-2 with TRBJ2-1; 9 nucleotides agree with TRBD1. The junction had 6 bases not matched to a gene; V was cut back by 6 bases and J by 6 bases. The CDR3 covers 14 residues. Germline CDR1 and CDR2: SGHTA and FQGNSA. CDR3 in amino acids: CASRKTGGGNEQFF. CDR3 DNA sequence: TGTGCCAGCAGGAAGACAGGGGGAGGCAATGAGCAGTTCTTC.

This chain links TRBV5-6 with TRBJ1-1; 9 positions agree with TRBD1. This CDR3 region has 15 residues. V trimming: 3 bases; J trimming: 7 bases; junction bases outside the gene matches: 10. Germline lookup yields CDR1 SGHDT and CDR2 YYEEEE. The CDR3 DNA reads TGTGCCAGCAGCTGGGGGGACAGGGTAAGCGGTGAAGCTTTCTTT. Translation: CASSWGDRVSGEAFF.

The chain has TRBV7-9 and TRBJ2-1, with 15 bases identical to TRBD2. The germline V gene has CDR1 SEHNR and CDR2 FQNEAQ (reference sequence). This CDR3 comprises 15 residues. V was pared by 5 bases and J by 4 bases, with 0 bases of the junction left unmatched. CDR3 nucleotide sequence: TGTGCCAGCAGCGGGACTAGCGGGGGGTACAATGAGCAGTTCTTC. The encoded protein is CASSGTSGGYNEQFF.

The chain is built from TRBV19 and TRBJ1-3; D is possibly TRBD1 (5 bases). CDR1 is LNHDA and CDR2 is SQIVND in the germline V gene (reference sequence). CDR3 size: 12 residues. The V gene lost 8 bases and the J gene lost 7 bases, with 12 bases spanning the gap. DNA for the CDR3: TGTGCCAGTCGGGGACTTGGTAACACCATATATTTT. Its protein product is CASRGLGNTIYF.

This chain connects TRBV7-9 to TRBJ1-2; 11 bases map to TRBD1. Germline lookup yields CDR1 SEHNR and CDR2 FQNEAQ (reference sequence). With 3 bases clipped from V and 5 bases from J, the junction kept 5 bases outside the gene matches. There are 15 residues in the CDR3. The CDR3 reads CASSFWTGGRYGYTF. The CDR3 nucleotides are TGTGCCAGCAGCTTCTGGACAGGGGGCCGATATGGCTACACCTTC.

A single count supports this clone. V gene TRBV6-5 combines with J gene TRBJ1-2; 8 nucleotides line up with TRBD1. Germline trimming cut 10 bases from V and 3 bases from J; bases unmatched to any gene: 13. Germline V gene lookup returns CDR1 MNHEY and CDR2 SVGAGI. CDR3 length equals 15 residues. DNA for the CDR3: TGTGCCACCGGGGGGACAGGCCTTGGGGACTATGGCTACACCTTC. This codes for CATGGTGLGDYGYTF.

The genes are TRBV24-1 and TRBJ2-2; TRBD1 agrees at 7 bases. Trimming cost V 9 bases and J 1 base; bases outside gene matches: 10. Germline V gene lookup returns CDR1 KGHDR and CDR2 SFDVKD. This CDR3 has 16 amino acids. The CDR3 DNA reads TGTGCCACCTCCGGGACAGCGCTCGTGAACACCGGGGAGCTGTTTTTT. This encodes CATSGTALVNTGELFF.